The following is a TCR beta chain sequence with its context. Its antigen is undetermined. This sample stems from a study of beta chain features in type 1 diabetes. Notes on the study in general: The study found moderately but significantly shorter TCRB CDR3s in all four CD4+ subsets of Type 1 diabetes patients.

Investigators reverse transcribed all isolated RNA, so they sequenced expressed TCRB transcripts. Sequenced by immunoSEQ multiplex PCR; TCRdb stores in-frame clones only, minus some. The sample yields over 200,000 clones, 9.5% to 13% seen once. Between the trimmed V and J ends, which lost 5 bases and 7 bases, there was a span of 23 bases. Germline V lookup: CDR1 LNHDA, CDR2 SQIVND (reference sequence). The CDR3 consists of 17 residues. The sequence was obtained from a man aged 25-45 years with type 1 diabetes. The sample consisted of naive CD4+ T cells from blood. This chain connects TRBV19 to TRBJ2-2; a possible D gene is TRBD2 (6 bases). This CDR3 is CASSPRGRLGRGGELFF. The CDR3 coding sequence is TGTGCCAGTAGTCCCCGGGGGAGGTTGGGACGAGGCGGGGAGCTGTTTTTT.